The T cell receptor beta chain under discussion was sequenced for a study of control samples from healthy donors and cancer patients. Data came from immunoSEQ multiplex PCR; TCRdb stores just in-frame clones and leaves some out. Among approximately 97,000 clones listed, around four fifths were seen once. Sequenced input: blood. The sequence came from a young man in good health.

DNA of the CDR3: TGTGCCAGCAGCCCCCAACGGTGGAACACTGAAGCTTTCTTT. Protein: CASSPQRWNTEAFF. The rearrangement links TRBV7-9 to TRBJ1-1; D is unresolved. Per germline, CDR1 SEHNR and CDR2 FQNEAQ (reference sequence). The CDR3 is made up of 14 amino acids. V was shortened by 5 bases and J by 1 base, with 11 bases between the two germline ends. The entire variable domain, with the rest obtained from reference TRBV7-9 and TRBJ1-1, is as follows: DTGVSQNPRHKITKRGQNVTFRCDPISEHNRLYWYRQTLGQGPEFLTYFQNEAQLEKSRLLSDRFSAERPKGSFSTLEIQRTEQGDSAMYLCASSPQRWNTEAFFGQGTRLTVV.